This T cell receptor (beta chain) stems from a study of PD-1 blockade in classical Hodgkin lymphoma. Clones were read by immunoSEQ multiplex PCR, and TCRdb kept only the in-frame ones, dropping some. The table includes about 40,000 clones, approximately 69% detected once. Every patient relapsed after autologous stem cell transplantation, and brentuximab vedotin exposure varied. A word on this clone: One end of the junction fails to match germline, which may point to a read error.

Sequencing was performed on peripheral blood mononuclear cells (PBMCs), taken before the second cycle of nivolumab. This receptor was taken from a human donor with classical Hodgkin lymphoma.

In nucleotides, the CDR3 is TGTGCCAGCGGTTTGGGACAGGGGAAGGCTGAGCAGTTCTTC. Its protein is CASGLGQGKAEQFF. This chain joins TRBV28 and TRBJ2-1; 10 bases align to TRBD1. The V gene's germline CDR1 is MDHEN and CDR2 SYDVKM. The CDR3 is made up of 14 amino acids.